These 3 T cell receptor beta chains came from one sample sequenced in a study of shared clonotypes between healthy human individuals. Repertoires were generated with immunoSEQ multiplex PCR, while TCRdb's copy carries only in-frame clones and drops some. The table lists a few million clones, approximately 96% of them singletons. Input material: naive CD4+ T cells sorted from blood. Subset: CD45RA+ positively selected. The receptors here all came from a man between 18 and 29 years old in good health.

The chain employs TRBV2 and TRBJ2-5, with a weak D call TRBD1 (6 bases). This CDR3 has 13 amino acids. V lost 5 bases, J lost 7 bases, and 14 bases lay in between. CDR1 and CDR2 (germline): SNHLY, FYNNEI. CDR3 sequence (DNA): TGTGCCAGCAGTTCGGGACAAACAGGGACCCAGTACTTC. Its protein is CASSSGQTGTQYF.

About this clone itself: This sample also contains other DNA sequences that code for the same CDR3. V gene TRBV27 combines with J gene TRBJ1-5; D remains ambiguous. CDR3 length: 14 amino acids. The germline V gene encodes CDR1 MNHEY and CDR2 SMNVEV (reference sequence). V shed 3 bases and J shed 1 base, with 7 bases lying between them. The CDR3: CASSLGRSNQPQHF. The CDR3 coding sequence is TGTGCCAGCAGTTTGGGCCGAAGCAATCAGCCCCAGCATTTT.

This chain joins TRBV19 and TRBJ1-2, with 8 bases that match TRBD1. V trimming: 8 bases; J trimming: 0 bases; junction bases outside the gene matches: 2. Germline V gene lookup returns CDR1 LNHDA and CDR2 SQIVND (reference sequence). This CDR3 comprises 13 residues. CDR3 coding DNA: TGTGCCAGTGGGACAGGCTCTAACTATGGCTACACCTTC. It yields the protein CASGTGSNYGYTF.